The 26 T cell receptor beta chains below come from one sample, sequenced in a study of memory B cells and T cells in multiple sclerosis (dated by TCRdb to 2017 to 2018). These receptors lack a known antigen. The library came from the immunoSEQ multiplex PCR assay. TCRdb stores this immuneACCESS table with in-frame sequences only. Part of the clones is absent; in the studies checked, under half of the shortfall reflects unresolved V genes, and no reason is known for the rest. The sample table records around 50,000 clones; almost 85% of these occur just once. 0.85% to 1.2% of the sample lies in the top ten. After CFSE-labeled PBMCs were cultured without a stimulus, the autoproliferating (CFSEdim) and non-proliferating (CFSEhi) T cell fractions were sequenced separately. Altogether, around 50 million CFSE-labeled PBMCs were kept in culture for 7 days with no stimulus, after which the replicate wells were combined.

What was sequenced was PBMCs from blood kept in culture. The receptors derive from a human donor with multiple sclerosis.

This chain uses TRBV19 with TRBJ2-7, with 10 nucleotides matching TRBD1. V dropped 6 bases and J dropped 5; count of bases not matched to a gene: 7. In germline, CDR1 is LNHDA, CDR2 SQIVND (reference sequence). The CDR3 length is 14 residues. CDR3 coding DNA: TGTGCCAGTAGCCCGGGACAGGGGCGAGACGAGCAGTACTTC. Translating gives CASSPGQGRDEQYF.

The chain links TRBV7-6 to TRBJ1-3; D might be TRBD1 (6 bases). The V and J ends lost 10 bases and 0 bases respectively, with 19 bases between them. Germline CDR1 reads SGHVS; CDR2 reads FNYEAQ. CDR3 size: 16 residues. The DNA for the CDR3 is TGTGCCACAGCGGGGGGCCCTAGCCCCTCTGGAAACACCATATATTTT. Residues: CATAGGPSPSGNTIYF.

This clone was seen a single time. The chain recombines TRBV4-1 with TRBJ2-7; 8 nucleotides agree with TRBD2. With 1 base clipped from V and 6 bases from J, the junction kept 5 bases outside the gene matches. Germline CDR1 and CDR2: MGHRA and YSYEKL. This CDR3 is 14 amino acids long. The CDR3 is CASSQGYSGVEQYF. For the CDR3, the DNA is TGCGCCAGCAGCCAAGGTTATAGCGGGGTCGAGCAGTACTTC.

The chain joins TRBV6-5 to TRBJ1-5; TRBD1 is a possible D gene (6 bases). The CDR3 has 15 residues. V gave up 5 bases and J gave up 1 base, with 12 bases separating them. Germline CDR1 and CDR2: MNHEY and SVGAGI. The CDR3 loop reads CASSPRQASNQPQHF. The CDR3, as DNA: TGTGCCAGCAGTCCTCGACAGGCCAGCAATCAGCCCCAGCATTTT.

This clone was recorded once. The rearrangement uses TRBV2 and TRBJ1-2; the match to TRBD1 covers 8 bases. The CDR3 is 14 amino acids. Germline CDR1 reads SNHLY; CDR2 reads FYNNEI. The ends lost 4 bases at V and 7 bases at J; junction bases unmatched: 8. The CDR3 sequence is CASSVWQGAAGYTF. The CDR3 bases are TGTGCCAGCAGTGTCTGGCAGGGGGCAGCTGGCTACACCTTC.

V and J are TRBV18 and TRBJ1-2; 9 nucleotides match TRBD1. The J segment lost 8 bases and the V segment lost 2 bases, leaving 9 bases of the junction unmatched. The CDR3 runs 15 residues. Germline V gives CDR1 KGHSH, CDR2 LQKENI. CDR3 residues: CASSPAGTGIWGYTF. The CDR3 bases are TGTGCCAGCTCACCAGCCGGGACAGGGATTTGGGGCTACACCTTC.

This clone was found a few times. The chain couples TRBV7-9 to TRBJ2-1; D is undetermined. The germline gives CDR1 SEHNR, CDR2 FQNEAQ (reference sequence). CDR3 length: 12 residues. V was trimmed by 4 bases and J by 9 bases, leaving 10 bases between them. The CDR3 loop is CASSSRESEQFF. The DNA for the CDR3 is TGTGCCAGCAGCTCGAGAGAGAGTGAGCAGTTCTTC.

The rearrangement uses TRBV15 and TRBJ1-3; no reliable D call. With 0 bases removed from V and 3 bases from J, the gap between germline ends came to 15 bases. Germline CDR1 and CDR2: LNHNV and YYDKDF (reference sequence). The CDR3 is 17 amino acids. The chain's CDR3 is CATSRDLAVAVGNTIYF. CDR3 nucleotide sequence: TGTGCCACCAGCAGAGATCTGGCGGTGGCAGTTGGAAACACCATATATTTT.

V usage is TRBV5-1 and J usage is TRBJ1-1; D possibly corresponds to TRBD1 (6 bases). The CDR3 is made up of 17 amino acids. Germline lookup yields CDR1 SGHRS and CDR2 YFSETQ. Trimming cost V 0 bases and J 1 base, with 16 bases left between them. CDR3 coding DNA: TGCGCCAGCAGCTTGGTTGCAGGGGCCGTAACGAACACTGAAGCTTTCTTT. This gives the protein CASSLVAGAVTNTEAFF.

This rearrangement joins TRBV4-1 to TRBJ2-5; the match to TRBD1 covers 10 bases. Judging by the DNA end, TRBJ2-7 fits better; the J call may be wrong. This CDR3 contains 16 residues. Per the germline V gene, CDR1 is MGHRA and CDR2 is YSYEKL. The chain's CDR3 is CASSQLIGTGVYEQYF. The CDR3 DNA follows: TGCGCCAGCAGCCAACTAATAGGGACAGGGGTTTACGAGCAGTACTTC.

V usage is TRBV28 and J usage is TRBJ2-1; the D gene could be TRBD1 or TRBD2 (5 bases each). With 2 bases removed from V and 8 bases from J, the gap between germline ends came to 10 bases. From germline, CDR1 is MDHEN and CDR2 SYDVKM. This CDR3 contains 13 residues. The CDR3 DNA reads TGTGCCAGCAGTTTAAGGGGAGTCCATGAGCAGTTCTTC. Protein sequence: CASSLRGVHEQFF.

The chain combines TRBV6-6 with TRBJ1-2; 9 bases fit TRBD1. Germline values: CDR1 MNHNY, CDR2 SVGAGI (reference sequence). V lost 6 bases to trimming and J lost 8 bases; unmatched junction nucleotides: 10. The CDR3 sequence is 14 residues long. Here the CDR3 reads CASSNRGLLGGYTF. As DNA, the CDR3 is TGTGCCAGCAGCAACAGGGGGCTCCTGGGAGGCTACACCTTC.

The rearrangement uses TRBV9 and TRBJ2-1; D not certain. The germline V gene encodes CDR1 SGDLS and CDR2 YYNGEE. The CDR3 sequence is 14 residues long. With 0 bases removed from V and 9 bases from J, the gap between germline ends came to 13 bases. The CDR3 sequence: CASSVVGNKGEQFF. The CDR3 DNA sequence: TGTGCCAGCAGCGTAGTAGGGAATAAGGGTGAGCAGTTCTTC.

The J gene is TRBJ1-6, the V gene TRBV19; D gene uncertain. Trimming took 1 base from V and 2 from J, leaving 12 bases between them. CDR1 is LNHDA and CDR2 is SQIVND in the germline V gene (reference sequence). This CDR3 contains 17 residues. In nucleotides, the CDR3 is TGTGCCAGTAGTATAGCCACCTATAGAACCTATAATTCACCCCTCCACTTT. It specifies CASSIATYRTYNSPLHF.

The rearrangement links TRBV19 to TRBJ1-5, with 7 bases identical to TRBD1. Germline V gene data show CDR1 as LNHDA and CDR2 as SQIVND (reference sequence). V lost 7 bases to trimming and J lost 1 base; unmatched junction nucleotides: 7. The CDR3 is 15 residues long. CDR3 sequence: CASTKGQSSNQPQHF. CDR3 coding DNA: TGTGCCAGTACCAAGGGACAGAGCAGCAATCAGCCCCAGCATTTT.

CDR3 sequence (DNA): TGCAGCGTTGTGCGTCGGGGTGCAGATACGCAGTATTTT. It specifies CSVVRRGADTQYF. The chain couples TRBV29-1 to TRBJ2-3; D perhaps matches TRBD2 (5 bases). CDR3 size: 13 residues. V lost 4 bases and J 4 bases, leaving 12 bases between the germline ends. Per the germline V gene, CDR1 is SQVTM and CDR2 is ANQGSEA.

V is TRBV30 and J is TRBJ2-5, with TRBD2 matching over 7 bases. Germline V CDR1 and CDR2: GTSNPN, SVGIG (reference sequence). This CDR3 contains 13 residues. V shed 1 base and J 2 bases; nucleotides not matched to a gene: 1. The CDR3 is CAWSGGGQETQYF. In DNA, the CDR3 is TGTGCCTGGAGTGGGGGGGGGCAAGAGACCCAGTACTTC.

This clone was seen more than once but under ten times. CDR3 region: CASSPGSGGLSLYNEQFF. In DNA form, the CDR3 reads TGCGCCAGCAGCCCGGGGAGCGGGGGGCTCAGTTTATACAATGAGCAGTTCTTC. This chain connects TRBV5-1 to TRBJ2-1; 9 nucleotides agree with TRBD2. Germline V gives CDR1 SGHRS, CDR2 YFSETQ. With 4 bases clipped from V and 4 bases from J, the junction kept 15 bases outside the gene matches. CDR3 length equals 18 residues. Together with reference TRBV5-1 and TRBJ2-1, the CDR3 gives the full variable domain: KAGVTQTPRYLIKTRGQQVTLSCSPISGHRSVSWYQQTPGQGLQFLFEYFSETQRNKGNFPGRFSGRQFSNSRSEMNVSTLELGDSALYLCASSPGSGGLSLYNEQFFGPGTRLTVL.

The chain uses TRBV7-2 and TRBJ1-2; D possibly corresponds to TRBD1 (6 bases). CDR1 is SGHTA and CDR2 is FQGNSA in the germline V gene. The CDR3 consists of 14 residues. V dropped 1 base and J dropped 4 bases, with 10 bases sitting between them. The CDR3 is CASSLDQGRYGYTF. As DNA, the CDR3 is TGTGCCAGCAGCTTAGACCAGGGGCGCTATGGCTACACCTTC.

Turning to this clone: Sequence at one end of the junction differs from germline and may be a read error. Different DNA sequences within this sample yield the same CDR3. The J gene is TRBJ1-1, the V gene TRBV5-1; TRBD1 matches at 9 bases. Germline V gives CDR1 SGHRS, CDR2 YFSETQ. This CDR3 is built from 15 residues. CDR3: CASSRGDRETTEAFF. Here the CDR3 DNA reads TGCGCCAGCAGCAGGGGGGACAGGGAGACGACTGAAGCCTTCTTT. The variable domain in full, completed from reference TRBV5-1 and TRBJ1-1, reads KAGVTQTPRYLIKTRGQQVTLSCSPISGHRSVSWYQQTPGQGLQFLFEYFSETQRNKGNFPGRFSGRQFSNSRSEMNVSTLELGDSALYLCASSRGDRETTEAFFGQGTRLTVV.

V is TRBV11-2 and J is TRBJ2-3; D ambiguous. The CDR3 length is 17 residues. The V and J ends lost 0 bases and 0 bases respectively, with 13 bases between them. Germline lookup yields CDR1 SGHAT and CDR2 FQNNGV. The CDR3, as DNA: TGTGCCAGCAGCTTAGAGCCCCACTCCCTAAGCACAGATACGCAGTATTTT. This codes for CASSLEPHSLSTDTQYF.

The V call is TRBV28, the J call TRBJ1-6, with 7 bases identical to TRBD1. In germline, CDR1 is MDHEN, CDR2 SYDVKM. The CDR3 has 15 amino acids. The ends lost 8 bases at V and 6 bases at J; junction bases unmatched: 10. Here the CDR3 reads CASRKEGAFNSPLHF. The CDR3 DNA follows: TGTGCCAGCCGTAAGGAGGGGGCGTTTAATTCACCCCTCCACTTT.

The chain couples TRBV13 to TRBJ2-5; a possible D gene is TRBD1 (7 bases). The length of the CDR3 is 14 residues. Germline CDR1 PRHDT, CDR2 FYEKMQ (reference sequence). Trimming pared 8 bases from V and 7 bases from J, leaving 20 bases between. The DNA of the CDR3 is TGTGCCAGCCGATCATCGACAGGGCGGGGGACCCAGTACTTC. Translation: CASRSSTGRGTQYF.

The chain has TRBV4-1 and TRBJ2-1; the D is unclear. V was shortened by 0 bases and J by 9 bases, with 12 bases between the two germline ends. CDR3 length equals 14 residues. Germline values: CDR1 MGHRA, CDR2 YSYEKL. The CDR3 loop reads CASSQDVEYREQFF. CDR3 nucleotide sequence: TGCGCCAGCAGCCAAGATGTGGAGTATCGTGAGCAGTTCTTC.

Worth noting for this clone: Additional DNA sequences in this sample encode the identical CDR3. This chain's CDR3 is CASSPKGPYEQYF. CDR3 nucleotides: TGTGCCAGCAGCCCAAAGGGGCCCTACGAGCAGTACTTC. V and J are TRBV7-9 and TRBJ2-7, with a tentative D call TRBD1 (5 bases). Looked up from germline, CDR1 is SEHNR and CDR2 is FQNEAQ (reference sequence). This CDR3 spans 13 amino acids. V lost 5 bases and J lost 2, with 10 bases in between.

This chain links TRBV30 with TRBJ1-2, with D possibly TRBD1 on 5 matching bases. This CDR3 has 13 residues. Trimming pared 1 base from V and 7 bases from J, leaving 13 bases between. Germline values: CDR1 GTSNPN, CDR2 SVGIG (reference sequence). The CDR3 here is CAWSGAGPGGYTF. CDR3 nucleotides: TGTGCCTGGAGTGGGGCGGGACCGGGTGGCTACACCTTC. Full variable domain (remainder filled in from reference TRBV30 and TRBJ1-2): SQTIHQWPATLVQPVGSPLSLECTVEGTSNPNLYWYRQAAGRGLQLLFYSVGIGQISSEVPQNLSASRPQDRQFILSSKKLLLSDSGFYLCAWSGAGPGGYTFGSGTRLTVV.